This TCR beta chain was identified in a study of cytomegalovirus exposure and HLA in healthy donors. Study-level points and caveats: Judged likely to be a sequencing artifact was a cluster of highly shared sequence variants.

The PCR ran on 60 Vbeta and 13 Jbeta primers. Some clones are missing from TCRdb's copy, which holds only in-frame ones; the method was immunoSEQ multiplex PCR. The data contain roughly 100,000 clones, around 78% of them seen just once; the ten biggest clones take up 5.6%. Per the germline V gene, CDR1 is MNHEY and CDR2 is SMNVEV (reference sequence). Trimming cost V 3 bases and J 4 bases; bases outside gene matches: 7. The CDR3 contains 16 residues. A word on this clone: Its target is not known.

The receptor was derived from a male donor in good health and CMV-seronegative. Sequenced material: PBMCs. The rearrangement uses TRBV27 and TRBJ2-3; 10 positions match TRBD2. CDR3 sequence (DNA): TGTGCCAGCAGTTTTAGGTCTAGCGGGAGTGCAGATACGCAGTATTTT. This translates into CASSFRSSGSADTQYF.